Listed below are T cell receptor beta chains from one sample, sequenced in a study of molecular identifiers for immune sequencing clone quantification. TCRdb processed the PCR reads anew with MiXCR; each CDR3 protein has one entry. The table shows approximately 550,000 distinct CDR3 sequences, with over 20% occurring only once. The sample was naive CD8+ T cells from blood, with Jurkat cell RNA spiked in. These receptors originate from a human donor in good health. Some libraries in this study had Jurkat cell RNA spiked in. Each CDR3 is given without its conserved first and last residue. Clone size appears in some rows only: once, few, many, or a class for an expanded clone.

CDR3aa: ASSYAPDRGQETQY; v_gene: TRBV11-1; j_gene: TRBJ2-5; abundance: .
CDR3aa: SARDINLAGNEQF; v_gene: TRBV20-1; j_gene: TRBJ2-1; abundance: .
CDR3aa: ASRQGPLAGAEQF; v_gene: TRBV7-8; j_gene: TRBJ2-1; abundance: many
CDR3aa: ASSTPVQVAF; v_gene: TRBV11-2; j_gene: TRBJ1-1; abundance: many
CDR3aa: AWSVATHLEQY; v_gene: TRBV30; j_gene: TRBJ2-7; abundance: .
CDR3aa: ASSSLDRGHEQF; v_gene: TRBV6-2/TRBV6-3; j_gene: TRBJ2-1; abundance: once
CDR3aa: ASRYRGSYGEQF; v_gene: TRBV19; j_gene: TRBJ2-1; abundance: .
CDR3aa: ACWDRAADTQY; v_gene: TRBV30; j_gene: TRBJ2-3; abundance: many
CDR3aa: ASSYGGRVSDTQY; v_gene: TRBV6-5; j_gene: TRBJ2-3; abundance: few
CDR3aa: ASSAIGGAYGYT; v_gene: TRBV6-1; j_gene: TRBJ1-2; abundance: .
CDR3aa: ASSLHRVLYEQY; v_gene: TRBV7-8; j_gene: TRBJ2-7; abundance: .
CDR3aa: ASSSGLLTDTQY; v_gene: TRBV12-3/TRBV12-4; j_gene: TRBJ2-3; abundance: many
CDR3aa: ASSSPLEGPSSYEQY; v_gene: TRBV7-9; j_gene: TRBJ2-7; abundance: many
CDR3aa: SVGEGTNQPQH; v_gene: TRBV29-1; j_gene: TRBJ1-5; abundance: many
CDR3aa: AISENRDTSYEQY; v_gene: TRBV10-3; j_gene: TRBJ2-7; abundance: many
CDR3aa: ASSDGTGYSNQPQH; v_gene: TRBV25-1; j_gene: TRBJ1-5; abundance: many
CDR3aa: ASSGDRLMSYEQY; v_gene: TRBV7-9; j_gene: TRBJ2-7; abundance: .
CDR3aa: ASSLPGGGEVLKKLF; v_gene: TRBV11-2; j_gene: TRBJ1-4; abundance: .
CDR3aa: ASSVEGVGTEAF; v_gene: TRBV9; j_gene: TRBJ1-1; abundance: .
CDR3aa: ATSSVRGTPLWITEAF; v_gene: TRBV15; j_gene: TRBJ1-1; abundance: few
CDR3aa: AWSPFETDAVYSNQPQH; v_gene: TRBV30; j_gene: TRBJ1-5; abundance: many
CDR3aa: ASSPGRGKDEQF; v_gene: TRBV13; j_gene: TRBJ2-1; abundance: .
CDR3aa: ASTPGGVETQY; v_gene: TRBV12-3/TRBV12-4; j_gene: TRBJ2-5; abundance: many
CDR3aa: SAFPYRGLARGHQETQY; v_gene: TRBV20-1; j_gene: TRBJ2-5; abundance: many
CDR3aa: ASSLALAGAEQF; v_gene: TRBV7-2; j_gene: TRBJ2-1; abundance: many
CDR3aa: ASSLGGGLETQY; v_gene: TRBV27; j_gene: TRBJ2-5; abundance: few
CDR3aa: SATLGGAEAF; v_gene: TRBV20-1; j_gene: TRBJ1-1; abundance: few
CDR3aa: ASSPGLQGTYGYT; v_gene: TRBV7-9; j_gene: TRBJ1-2; abundance: .
CDR3aa: ATSRAQRLDRGLNQPQH; v_gene: TRBV15; j_gene: TRBJ1-5; abundance: many
CDR3aa: ATREAPETEAF; v_gene: TRBV24-1; j_gene: TRBJ1-1; abundance: few
CDR3aa: AWSVGSGGEQY; v_gene: TRBV30; j_gene: TRBJ2-7; abundance: few
CDR3aa: ASSHQTRLNEQF; v_gene: TRBV4-1; j_gene: TRBJ2-1; abundance: few
CDR3aa: ASSLIAGGLTDTQY; v_gene: TRBV7-3; j_gene: TRBJ2-3; abundance: many
CDR3aa: ASSQDKGPSTDTQY; v_gene: TRBV4-3; j_gene: TRBJ2-3; abundance: .
CDR3aa: ASSFNTFSFYNSPLH; v_gene: TRBV28; j_gene: TRBJ1-6; abundance: .
CDR3aa: ASSILRGTEAF; v_gene: TRBV27; j_gene: TRBJ1-1; abundance: few
CDR3aa: ASSPSGGVTQY; v_gene: TRBV28; j_gene: TRBJ2-5; abundance: few
CDR3aa: ASSPTIGTGGREQY; v_gene: TRBV12-3/TRBV12-4; j_gene: TRBJ2-7; abundance: few
CDR3aa: AISEGEIDKNIQY; v_gene: TRBV10-3; j_gene: TRBJ2-4; abundance: many
CDR3aa: ASSWRTASEAF; v_gene: TRBV12-3/TRBV12-4; j_gene: TRBJ1-1; abundance: many
CDR3aa: SARGQFDSYNSPLH; v_gene: TRBV20-1; j_gene: TRBJ1-6; abundance: few
CDR3aa: ASIVGLAAYEQY; v_gene: TRBV6-2/TRBV6-3; j_gene: TRBJ2-7; abundance: .
CDR3aa: ATLSFGTPNDEQF; v_gene: TRBV19; j_gene: TRBJ2-1; abundance: once
CDR3aa: ASSFVPGLADTQY; v_gene: TRBV28; j_gene: TRBJ2-3; abundance: many
CDR3aa: ASSLWGRTEAF; v_gene: TRBV7-3; j_gene: TRBJ1-1; abundance: .
CDR3aa: ASSEYNSPLH; v_gene: TRBV7-9; j_gene: TRBJ1-6; abundance: many
CDR3aa: ASSLDRTYNSPLH; v_gene: TRBV4-3; j_gene: TRBJ1-6; abundance: many